This entry lists 19 T cell receptor beta chains sequenced from one sample in a study of blood T cell repertoires in COVID-19. Repertoires were generated with immunoSEQ multiplex PCR, while TCRdb's copy carries only in-frame clones and drops some. Of approximately 260,000 clones in the sample, over 75% are singletons; the top ten hold roughly 11%. The sequencing input was peripheral blood. Source of these receptors: a woman in her 70s with acute or convalescent COVID-19.

This chain uses TRBV3-1 (or the pseudogene TRBV3-2) with TRBJ2-1; D gene uncertain. Germline V gene lookup returns CDR1 LGHDT and CDR2 YNNKEL (reference sequence). This CDR3 has 13 amino acids. Trimming shortened V by 0 bases and J by 10 bases, and 10 bases separated the two germline ends. The DNA of the CDR3 is TGTGCCAGCAGCCAAGACCAAAGCAACGAGCAGTTCTTC. The encoded protein is CASSQDQSNEQFF.

The V and J genes are TRBV10-3 and TRBJ2-4, with TRBD1 matching 9 bases. The ends lost 5 bases at V and 0 bases at J; junction bases unmatched: 5. The CDR3 extends over 16 amino acids. CDR1 and CDR2 from the germline V gene are ENHRY and SYGVKD. CDR3 residues: CAISPGQGLAKNIQYF. CDR3 nucleotide sequence: TGTGCCATCAGTCCGGGACAGGGATTAGCCAAAAACATTCAGTACTTC.

This clone was counted a few times. V is TRBV7-4 and J is TRBJ2-1; D possibly corresponds to TRBD2 (6 bases). Trimming left V 1 base short and J 8 bases short, with 6 bases between. The V gene's germline CDR1 is SGHVT and CDR2 SQSDAQ. The CDR3 length is 12 residues. The CDR3 sequence is CASSLGGDEQFF. In DNA form, the CDR3 reads TGTGCCAGCAGCTTAGGGGGGGATGAGCAGTTCTTC.

CDR3 region: CASRDSAKVAFF. CDR3 coding DNA: TGTGCCAGTAGGGACAGCGCCAAGGTAGCTTTCTTT. The chain employs TRBV19 and TRBJ1-1, with D tentatively TRBD1 (6 bases). Trimming stripped 6 bases from V and 10 bases from J, with 15 bases between. CDR1 is LNHDA and CDR2 is SQIVND in the germline V gene (reference sequence). The CDR3 is 12 amino acids.

The rearrangement uses TRBV30 and TRBJ2-3; no definite D call. The germline V and J ends were trimmed by 4 bases and 5 bases, with 7 bases remaining between them. Germline CDR1 reads GTSNPN; CDR2 reads SVGIG (reference sequence). The CDR3 loop spans 11 amino acids. The CDR3 DNA reads TGTGCCTGGACGGTCCGAGATACGCAGTATTTT. It specifies CAWTVRDTQYF.

This chain joins TRBV5-4 and TRBJ1-6; possibly TRBD1 for D (5 bases). The CDR3 has 15 amino acids. The V gene's germline CDR1 is SGHNT and CDR2 YYREEE (reference sequence). With 0 bases removed from V and 7 bases from J, the gap between germline ends came to 11 bases. Here the CDR3 reads CASSLDGGGNSPLHF. For the CDR3, the DNA is TGTGCCAGCAGCTTGGATGGGGGAGGGAATTCACCCCTCCACTTT. The full variable domain, completed using reference TRBV5-4 and TRBJ1-6, is ETGVTQSPTHLIKTRGQQVTLRCSSQSGHNTVSWYQQALGQGPQFIFQYYREEENGRGNFPPRFSGLQFPNYSSELNVNALELDDSALYLCASSLDGGGNSPLHFGNGTRLTVT.

This clone was picked up many times. This CDR3 is CASSHIQVTGELFF. The CDR3 DNA reads TGTGCCAGCAGCCATATTCAGGTGACCGGGGAGCTGTTTTTT. The rearrangement uses TRBV3-1 (or the pseudogene TRBV3-2) and TRBJ2-2; D ambiguous. Germline V gene sequence: CDR1 LGHDT, CDR2 YNNKEL (reference sequence). The germline V and J ends were trimmed by 3 bases and 5 bases, with 10 bases remaining between them. CDR3 length: 14 amino acids.

CDR3 coding DNA: TGTGCCAGCAACGGGGGTCTCTCAGTCTCTTACGAGCAGTACTTC. The encoded protein is CASNGGLSVSYEQYF. The chain joins TRBV5-5 to TRBJ2-7; a possible D gene is TRBD2 (6 bases). The CDR3 is 15 residues long. Trimming took off 6 bases at V and 4 bases at J, with 20 bases between the two ends. The germline CDR1 and CDR2 sequences are SGHKS and YYEKEE (reference sequence).

This clone has just one count. This sequence joins TRBV6-6 and TRBJ1-3; D is ambiguous. Germline V gene data show CDR1 as MNHNY and CDR2 as SVGAGI (reference sequence). Trimming removed 7 bases from V and 0 bases from J, with 7 bases in between. The CDR3 runs 13 residues. The CDR3: CASTSFSGNTIYF. Here the CDR3 DNA reads TGTGCCAGCACCTCCTTCTCTGGAAACACCATATATTTT.

The CDR3 protein is CASSPGSGNTEAFF. In DNA, the CDR3 is TGTGCCAGCAGTCCGGGGTCGGGGAACACTGAAGCTTTCTTT. The chain carries TRBV25-1 and TRBJ1-1; no firm D call. This CDR3 region has 14 residues. The germline CDR1 and CDR2 sequences are MGHDK and SYGVNS. Trimming cost V 5 bases and J 1 base, with 11 bases left between them.

The chain links TRBV6-5 to TRBJ1-6, with unresolved D. The V and J ends lost 4 bases and 10 bases respectively, with 14 bases between them. CDR1 and CDR2 (germline): MNHEY, SVGAGI. CDR3 length: 14 amino acids. The CDR3 sequence: CASSSTQLVSPLHF. The CDR3, as DNA: TGTGCCAGCAGTTCTACTCAACTTGTATCACCCCTCCACTTT.

This clone appeared a single time. The chain is built from TRBV6-5 and TRBJ2-7; 8 positions agree with TRBD1. CDR1 MNHEY and CDR2 SVGAGI come from the germline V gene. The V gene end was trimmed by 7 bases and the J gene end by 3 bases; junction bases not matched to a gene: 2. The CDR3 runs 12 residues. In DNA, the CDR3 is TGTGCCAGCACGGGACAGGTCTACGAGCAGTACTTC. Residues: CASTGQVYEQYF.

This chain joins TRBV2 and TRBJ2-2, with TRBD1 identical over 9 bases. The V gene's germline CDR1 is SNHLY and CDR2 FYNNEI. This CDR3 has 12 residues. Trimming cost V 6 bases and J 10 bases; bases outside gene matches: 3. CDR3 in DNA: TGTGCCAGCAGGGGGGACAGGGAGGAGCTGTTTTTT. It translates to CASRGDREELFF.

The gene calls are TRBV5-4 and TRBJ2-1; 9 nucleotides agree with TRBD1. CDR1 and CDR2 (germline): SGHNT, YYREEE (reference sequence). CDR3 length: 16 residues. V was clipped by 2 bases and J by 6 bases; unmatched bases: 9. The CDR3 spells CASSFTGTGRGNEQFF. The CDR3 nucleotides are TGTGCCAGCAGCTTTACCGGGACAGGGAGGGGCAATGAGCAGTTCTTC.

The V and J genes are TRBV3-1 (or the pseudogene TRBV3-2) and TRBJ2-1; D perhaps matches TRBD1 (5 bases). V lost 1 base and J lost 2, with 15 bases in between. The CDR3 is 17 residues long. Germline V CDR1 and CDR2: LGHDT, YNNKEL (reference sequence). CDR3 amino acids: CASSQGRAPGTYNEQFF. The CDR3 nucleotides are TGTGCCAGCAGCCAAGGACGGGCCCCAGGGACCTACAATGAGCAGTTCTTC.

The gene calls are TRBV6-5 and TRBJ1-1; D perhaps matches TRBD1 (6 bases). The germline V gene encodes CDR1 MNHEY and CDR2 SVGAGI. The CDR3 spans 16 residues. V lost 0 bases and J lost 2, with 13 bases in between. The CDR3 here is CASSYSSAGVNTEAFF. The CDR3 region has the DNA TGTGCCAGCAGTTACTCATCGGCAGGGGTTAACACTGAAGCTTTCTTT.

This chain uses TRBV5-1 with TRBJ1-4; 7 nucleotides line up with TRBD1. V trimming: 1 base; J trimming: 7 bases; junction bases outside the gene matches: 7. The CDR3 has 15 amino acids. The germline CDR1 and CDR2 sequences are SGHRS and YFSETQ. The CDR3 DNA reads as TGCGCCAGCAGCTTGATAGCAGGGGGACGTGAAAAACTGTTTTTT. Its translation: CASSLIAGGREKLFF.

This chain connects TRBV20-1 to TRBJ2-1, with no clear D. This CDR3 is 11 amino acids long. Germline assignment: CDR1 DFQATT and CDR2 SNEGSKA (reference sequence). V was shortened by 1 base and J by 10 bases, with 8 bases between the two germline ends. This chain's CDR3 is CSARGLGEQFF. In nucleotides, the CDR3 is TGCAGTGCTAGAGGATTGGGCGAGCAGTTCTTC.

This clone was recorded once. The chain links TRBV5-6 to TRBJ1-3, with TRBD1 as a possible D gene (6 bases). There are 16 residues in the CDR3. From germline, CDR1 is SGHDT and CDR2 YYEEEE. The ends were cut back, 1 base at V and 2 bases at J, with 13 bases in the middle. The CDR3 nucleotides are TGTGCCAGCAGCTTGTCAGAGGGGGTGGCTGGAAACACCATATATTTT. Translation gives CASSLSEGVAGNTIYF.